This TCR beta chain was sequenced in a study of post-analysis software for immune sequencing data. Unique-molecular-identifier-tagged TCR beta cDNA libraries were used. MiXCR, run by TCRdb on the PCR reads, gives a single entry per CDR3 protein. Of hundreds of thousands of distinct CDR3 sequences listed, 44% are singletons. Germline V gives CDR1 SGDLS, CDR2 YYNGEE. The CDR3 spans 13 residues. The V gene lost 3 bases and the J gene lost 6 bases, with 12 bases spanning the gap. Broader study findings: Five TRBV segments, including TRBV5-6, TRBV5-1 and TRBV20-1, were more frequent in patients than controls.

The sample holds a few counts of this clonotype. Its target is unknown. This clonotype was obtained from a girl under 18 with multiple sclerosis. The V and J genes are TRBV9 and TRBJ1-2; D might be TRBD1 (6 bases). The sequenced sample was blood. The CDR3 here is CASSATGYDGYTF. CDR3 nucleotides: TGTGCCAGCAGCGCTACAGGGTACGATGGCTACACCTTC.